This is a list of T cell receptor beta chains from one sample in a study of blood T cell repertoires in COVID-19. This table comes from immunoSEQ multiplex PCR, and its TCRdb copy is limited to in-frame clones, with some not included. The data show fewer than 350,000 clones, approximately 91% seen once. The specimen sequenced was PBMCs or T cells enriched from blood (not recorded which). The receptors shown here come from a woman aged 40 to 55 with acute COVID-19. The CDR3 runs from the conserved cysteine through the conserved F or W. D genes are given only for firm matches. Size values are once, few and many counts, or a class for expanded clones, and some rows have none.

>TRBJ2-1|NA|TRBD2|TRBV28
CASKSDRAGGYNEQFF
TGTGCCAGCAAATCGGATCGAGCGGGGGGCTACAATGAGCAGTTCTTC
>TRBJ1-2|NA|TRBD1|TRBV6-1
CASSEALQGLYGYTF
TGTGCCAGCAGTGAAGCCTTACAGGGGCTTTATGGCTACACCTTC
>TRBJ2-4|NA|NA|TRBV4-2
CASSQEGTALAKNIQYF
TGTGCCAGCAGCCAGGAGGGGACAGCCCTAGCCAAAAACATTCAGTACTTC
>TRBJ2-5|few|NA|TRBV7-6
CASSFGETQYF
TGTGCCAGCAGCTTCGGGGAGACCCAGTACTTC
>TRBJ2-7|once|NA|TRBV27
CASSLTAGPSYEQYF
TGTGCCAGCAGTCTCACGGCGGGGCCCTCCTACGAGCAGTACTTC
>TRBJ1-5|NA|TRBD1|TRBV28
CASDKTGVDLRDPQHF
TGTGCCAGCGACAAAACAGGGGTCGACCTCCGGGATCCCCAGCATTTT
>TRBJ2-1|NA|TRBD2|TRBV7-9
CASSLDGLAGVDEQFF
TGTGCCAGCAGCTTAGATGGCCTAGCGGGAGTGGATGAGCAGTTCTTC
>TRBJ2-1|NA|NA|TRBV29-1
CSVRAGNEQFF
TGCAGCGTTCGTGCGGGCAATGAGCAGTTCTTC
>TRBJ1-1|NA|NA|TRBV7-2
CASSRNEMNTEAFF
TGTGCCAGCAGCCGTAATGAGATGAACACTGAAGCTTTCTTT
>TRBJ2-1|NA|TRBD2|TRBV7-2
CASSLVALAGTYNEQFF
TGTGCCAGCAGCTTAGTCGCCCTAGCGGGGACTTACAATGAGCAGTTCTTC
>TRBJ2-1|once|TRBD1|TRBV18
CASSPGQGRYNEQFF
TGTGCCAGCTCACCCGGACAGGGGCGTTACAATGAGCAGTTCTTC
>TRBJ2-7|NA|TRBD1|TRBV7-9
CASSRQGDYEQYF
TGTGCCAGCAGCCGACAGGGGGACTACGAGCAGTACTTC
>TRBJ1-2|NA|NA|TRBV30
CAWGTSPDKPRNGYTF
TGTGCCTGGGGGACGAGCCCGGACAAGCCCCGGAATGGCTACACCTTC
>TRBJ2-5|NA|NA|TRBV10-3
CAISEWDNQETQYF
TGTGCCATCAGTGAGTGGGACAATCAAGAGACCCAGTACTTC
>TRBJ2-3|few|NA|TRBV7-9
CASSSRLGTDTQYF
TGTGCCAGCAGCTCACGACTAGGCACAGATACGCAGTATTTT
>TRBJ2-1|NA|TRBD2|TRBV2
CASRKGSGRGAYNEQFF
TGTGCCAGCAGGAAGGGTAGCGGGAGGGGGGCCTACAATGAGCAGTTCTTC
>TRBJ2-1|NA|TRBD1|TRBV5-4
CASSGNRGLVNEQFF
TGTGCCAGCAGCGGCAACAGGGGGCTCGTCAATGAGCAGTTCTTC
>TRBJ2-5|NA|NA|TRBV28
CASSPGGTPGVGKTQYF
TGTGCCAGCAGCCCCGGGGGGACACCCGGAGTGGGAAAGACCCAGTACTTC
>TRBJ1-5|NA|NA|TRBV2
CASSEVSNQPQHF
TGTGCCAGCAGTGAAGTTTCGAATCAGCCCCAGCATTTT
>TRBJ2-7|few|NA|TRBV11-2
CASSDRTVSYEQYF
TGTGCCAGCAGCGATCGGACAGTCTCCTACGAGCAGTACTTC
>TRBJ2-3|NA|TRBD2|TRBV5-4
CASSLGLAGERDTQYF
TGTGCCAGCAGCTTGGGACTAGCGGGAGAGAGGGATACGCAGTATTTT
>TRBJ1-2|NA|TRBD1|TRBV27
CASSRTGANYGYTF
TGTGCCAGCAGTAGGACAGGAGCTAACTATGGCTACACCTTC
>TRBJ2-5|once|TRBD1|TRBV27
CASSLSGTGIETQYF
TGTGCCAGCAGTTTATCCGGGACAGGGATAGAGACCCAGTACTTC
>TRBJ1-2|NA|TRBD1|TRBV28
CASRSTGGIYGYTF
TGTGCCAGCAGATCGACAGGGGGCATCTATGGCTACACCTTC
>TRBJ1-1|NA|NA|TRBV10-3
CAISESGGVTEAFF
TGTGCCATCAGTGAGTCAGGGGGGGTCACTGAAGCTTTCTTT
>TRBJ2-1|NA|NA|TRBV19
CASSPTERSYNEQFF
TGTGCCAGTAGCCCGACGGAAAGGAGCTACAATGAGCAGTTCTTC
>TRBJ1-6|few|NA|TRBV3-1/TRBV3-2
CASSQGGTPLHF
TGTGCCAGCAGCCAAGGAGGGACACCCCTCCACTTT
>TRBJ1-5|NA|TRBD1|TRBV19
CASRRDRSYQPQHF
TGTGCCAGTAGACGGGACAGGAGTTATCAGCCCCAGCATTTT
>TRBJ1-2|once|NA|TRBV12-3/TRBV12-4
CASRDRYYGYTF
TGTGCCAGCAGGGACAGATACTATGGCTACACCTTC
>TRBJ2-1|NA|TRBD1|TRBV3-1/TRBV3-2
CASSQVFGTGAYNEQFF
TGTGCCAGCAGCCAAGTTTTCGGGACAGGGGCCTACAATGAGCAGTTCTTC
>TRBJ1-4|NA|NA|TRBV7-9
CASSLPKGATNEKLFF
TGTGCCAGCAGCTTACCCAAGGGGGCAACTAATGAAAAACTGTTTTTT
>TRBJ2-3|NA|TRBD1|TRBV27
CASSGRGRGDTQYF
TGTGCCAGCAGTGGCAGGGGGCGAGGAGATACGCAGTATTTT
>TRBJ1-1|NA|NA|TRBV24-1
CATSGRGNTEAFF
TGTGCCACCAGTGGCAGGGGCAACACTGAAGCTTTCTTT
>TRBJ2-1|NA|NA|TRBV18
CASSPNRGGDEQFF
TGTGCCAGCTCACCAAACAGAGGAGGAGATGAGCAGTTCTTC
>TRBJ2-1|NA|NA|TRBV24-1
CATSDLTAGASGYNEQFF
TGTGCCACCAGTGATTTGACCGCAGGGGCTAGCGGCTACAATGAGCAGTTCTTC
>TRBJ2-1|NA|TRBD2|TRBV11-3
CASSFAGPGTSGRNEQFF
TGTGCCAGCAGCTTTGCCGGACCCGGGACTAGCGGGAGAAATGAGCAGTTCTTC
>TRBJ1-5|NA|NA|TRBV7-9
CASSGQGHQPQHF
TGTGCCAGCAGCGGGCAGGGGCATCAGCCCCAGCATTTT
>TRBJ2-1|NA|TRBD2|TRBV11-1
CASSPPYSGQDNEQFF
TGTGCCAGCAGCCCCCCGTATAGCGGGCAAGACAATGAGCAGTTCTTC
>TRBJ2-1|NA|TRBD2|TRBV10-3
CAIKPGRESYNEQFF
TGTGCCATCAAGCCCGGGAGGGAATCCTACAATGAGCAGTTCTTC
>TRBJ2-1|NA|NA|TRBV7-3
CASSRHGSEGYEQFF
TGTGCCAGCAGCCGACACGGTTCTGAGGGTTATGAGCAGTTCTTC
>TRBJ2-7|NA|NA|TRBV4-1
CASSQALWDTVYEQYF
TGCGCCAGCAGCCAAGCACTGTGGGACACAGTCTACGAGCAGTACTTC
>TRBJ2-7|once|TRBD2|TRBV6-2/TRBV6-3
CASSYQGTSTSSYEQYF
TGTGCCAGCAGTTACCAGGGGACTAGCACCAGCTCCTACGAGCAGTACTTC
>TRBJ1-2|NA|NA|TRBV18
CASSPDSNYGYTF
TGTGCCAGCTCCCCGGACAGTAACTATGGCTACACCTTC
>TRBJ1-1|NA|NA|TRBV6-1
CASSDTIDTEAFF
TGTGCCAGCAGTGACACTATAGACACTGAAGCTTTCTTT
>TRBJ2-3|NA|TRBD2|TRBV7-9
CASSLGNSGGKDTQYF
TGTGCCAGCAGCTTAGGAAACAGCGGGGGAAAGGATACGCAGTATTTT
>TRBJ1-2|NA|TRBD1|TRBV19
CASSTPDRGIYGYTF
TGTGCCAGTAGTACCCCGGACAGGGGAATCTATGGCTACACCTTC
>TRBJ1-2|NA|NA|TRBV24-1
CATSDSVTGSGYTF
TGTGCCACCAGTGATTCTGTGACAGGATCTGGCTACACCTTC
>TRBJ2-7|NA|TRBD1|TRBV6-4
CASSGFRDRGVQYF
TGTGCCAGCAGTGGTTTCCGGGACAGGGGGGTCCAGTACTTC
>TRBJ1-1|NA|NA|TRBV19
CASSNSGNTEAFF
TGTGCCAGTAGTAACTCGGGGAACACTGAAGCTTTCTTT
>TRBJ2-5|NA|NA|TRBV4-3
CASSQDREETQYF
TGCGCCAGCAGCCAAGATCGCGAGGAGACCCAGTACTTC
>TRBJ2-7|few|TRBD1|TRBV30
CAGQGGYEQYF
TGTGCCGGACAGGGCGGGTACGAGCAGTACTTC